This record covers a single TCR beta chain. This entry belongs to a study of blood T cell repertoires in COVID-19. In the original processing: From reference gene primer amplification, estimates of nucleated cell counts were derived. Clones were sequenced by immunoSEQ multiplex PCR, and TCRdb holds only the in-frame ones, with some missing. The V and J calls and the clone size are those of that table, but D and trimming were determined from the DNA. The repertoire has some 180,000 clones, 89% of them found once; the top ten carry around 7%. The receptor was derived from a man in his forties with acute or convalescent COVID-19. Input material: peripheral blood.

The DNA of the CDR3 is TGTGCCAGCATAAGGACAGGTAGCTCCTACAATGAGCAGTTCTTC. Translated, it gives CASIRTGSSYNEQFF. This chain joins TRBV2 and TRBJ2-1, with 7 positions matching TRBD1. Trimming at V came to 7 bases and at J to 0 bases, leaving 6 bases not matched to a gene. Germline V gene data show CDR1 as SNHLY and CDR2 as FYNNEI. The length of the CDR3 is 15 residues.